This record looks at one TCR beta chain sequence and its context. Its antigen is not identified. This sample was taken from a study of T cells expressing NK-cell markers. For the study at large: CD3+CD56+NKG2C+, CD3+CD56+NKG2C- and CD3+CD56-NKG2C+ T cells, once sorted, supplied the TCR beta repertoires. Sequencing covered eight donors, seven HCMV-seropositive and one seronegative. Findings of the study overall: The study found these clonotypes also leading the CD3+CD56-NKG2C+ fraction in a few donors.

Following a re-call of the 5' RACE reads, TCRdb has one entry per CDR3 protein and lacks DNA. The table lists 6,000 to 7,500 distinct CDR3 sequences. This CDR3 comprises 15 residues. Germline V CDR1 and CDR2: MNHEY, SVGAGI. Input material: blood T cells: a sorted CD56 or NKG2C T cell subset, CD4+ or CD8+ T cells, or bulk PBMC T cells (not recorded which). The receptor was isolated from a man aged 18 to 69 in good health. The rearrangement joins TRBV6-5 to TRBJ1-6; as DNA is missing, the TRBD1 call by TCRdb cannot be tested. CDR3 sequence reads: CASSYAPGGGSPLHF.